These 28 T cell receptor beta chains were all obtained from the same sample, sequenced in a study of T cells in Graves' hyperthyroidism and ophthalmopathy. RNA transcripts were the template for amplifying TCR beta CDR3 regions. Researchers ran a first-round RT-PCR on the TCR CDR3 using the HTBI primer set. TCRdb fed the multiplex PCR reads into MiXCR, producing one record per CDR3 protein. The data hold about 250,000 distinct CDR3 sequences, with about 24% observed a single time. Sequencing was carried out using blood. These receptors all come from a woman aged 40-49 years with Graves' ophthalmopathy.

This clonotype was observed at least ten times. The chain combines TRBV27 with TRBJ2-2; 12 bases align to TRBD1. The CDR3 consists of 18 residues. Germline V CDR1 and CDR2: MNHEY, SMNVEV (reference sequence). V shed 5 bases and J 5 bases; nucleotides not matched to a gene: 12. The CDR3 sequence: CASSLIGTGGPRTGELFF. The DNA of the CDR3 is TGTGCCAGCAGTCTTATCGGGACAGGGGGCCCGAGGACCGGGGAGCTGTTTTTT.

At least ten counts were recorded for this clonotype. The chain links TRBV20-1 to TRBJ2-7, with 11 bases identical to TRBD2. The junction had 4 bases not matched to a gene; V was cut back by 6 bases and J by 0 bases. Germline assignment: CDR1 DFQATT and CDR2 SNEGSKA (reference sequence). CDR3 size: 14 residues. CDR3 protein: CSAKLAGDSYEQYF. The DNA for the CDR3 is TGCAGTGCCAAACTAGCGGGAGACTCCTACGAGCAGTACTTC.

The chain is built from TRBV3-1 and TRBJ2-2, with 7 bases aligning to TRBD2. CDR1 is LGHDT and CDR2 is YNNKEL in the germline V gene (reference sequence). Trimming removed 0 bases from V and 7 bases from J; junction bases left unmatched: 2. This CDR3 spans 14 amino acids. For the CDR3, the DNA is TGTGCCAGCAGCCAAGAGGGAGGGTTCGGGGAGCTGTTTTTT. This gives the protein CASSQEGGFGELFF. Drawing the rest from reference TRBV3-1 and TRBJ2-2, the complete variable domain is DTAVSQTPKYLVTQMGNDKSIKCEQNLGHDTMYWYKQDSKKFLKIMFSYNNKELIINETVPNRFSPKSPDKAHLNLHINSLELGDSAVYFCASSQEGGFGELFFGEGSRLTVL.

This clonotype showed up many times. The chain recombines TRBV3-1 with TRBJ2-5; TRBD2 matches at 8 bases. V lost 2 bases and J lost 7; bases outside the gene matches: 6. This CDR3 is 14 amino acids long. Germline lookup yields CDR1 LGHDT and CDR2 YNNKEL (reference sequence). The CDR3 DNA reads TGTGCCAGCAGCCAAAAGACTAGCGCCGGGACCCAGTACTTC. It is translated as CASSQKTSAGTQYF.

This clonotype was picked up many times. CDR3 loop: CASSLPGREYGYTF. The CDR3 DNA sequence: TGTGCCAGCAGTTTACCTGGCAGGGAGTATGGCTACACCTTC. This rearrangement joins TRBV28 to TRBJ1-2; tentatively, D is TRBD1 (5 bases). From germline, CDR1 is MDHEN and CDR2 SYDVKM. This CDR3 is 14 amino acids long. Deletions cut 2 bases from V and 5 bases from J, with 12 bases between.

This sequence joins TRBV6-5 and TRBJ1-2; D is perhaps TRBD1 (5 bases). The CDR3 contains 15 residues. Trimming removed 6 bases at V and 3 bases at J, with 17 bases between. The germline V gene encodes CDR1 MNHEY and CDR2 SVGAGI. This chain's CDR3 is CASRPGTSSDYGYTF. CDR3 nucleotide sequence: TGTGCCAGCAGGCCGGGGACCAGTTCCGACTATGGCTACACCTTC.

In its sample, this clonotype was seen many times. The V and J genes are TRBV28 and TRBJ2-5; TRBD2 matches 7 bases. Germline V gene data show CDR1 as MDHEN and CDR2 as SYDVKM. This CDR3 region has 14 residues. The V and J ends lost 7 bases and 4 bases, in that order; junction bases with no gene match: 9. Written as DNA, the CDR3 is TGTGCCAGCACCCTAGTCGGGGAGGGAGAGACCCAGTACTTC. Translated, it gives CASTLVGEGETQYF.

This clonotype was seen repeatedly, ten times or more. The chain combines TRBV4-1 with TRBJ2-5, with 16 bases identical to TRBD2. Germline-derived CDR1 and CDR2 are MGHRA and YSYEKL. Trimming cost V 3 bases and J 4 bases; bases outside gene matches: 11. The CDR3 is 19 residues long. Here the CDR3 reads CASSHPGLAGGPGRETQYF. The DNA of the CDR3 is TGCGCCAGCAGCCACCCGGGACTAGCGGGAGGGCCGGGGCGAGAGACCCAGTACTTC.

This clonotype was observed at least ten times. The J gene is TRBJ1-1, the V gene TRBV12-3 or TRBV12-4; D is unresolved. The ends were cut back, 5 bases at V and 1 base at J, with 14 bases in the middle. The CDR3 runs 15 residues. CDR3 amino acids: CASSPGLPENTEAFF. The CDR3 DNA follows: TGTGCCAGCAGTCCCGGCCTGCCGGAGAACACTGAAGCTTTCTTT.

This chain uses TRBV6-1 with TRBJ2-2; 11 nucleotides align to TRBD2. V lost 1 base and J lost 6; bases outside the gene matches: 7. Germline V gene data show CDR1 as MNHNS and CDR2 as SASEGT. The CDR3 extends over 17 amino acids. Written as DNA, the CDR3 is TGTGCCAGCAGTGAAGGGGATAGCGGGAGGGCCGCCGGGGAGCTGTTTTTT. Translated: CASSEGDSGRAAGELFF.

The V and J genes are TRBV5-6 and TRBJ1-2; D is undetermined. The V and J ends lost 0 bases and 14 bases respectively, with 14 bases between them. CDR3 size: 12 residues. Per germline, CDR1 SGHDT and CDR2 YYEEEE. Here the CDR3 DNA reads TGTGCCAGCAGCTTGGATTCGGGCAGTGGAACCTTC. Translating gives CASSLDSGSGTF.

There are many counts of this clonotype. Written as DNA, the CDR3 is TGTGCCAGCAGCTTAGGTGGTTATAATTCACCCCTCCACTTT. Translation: CASSLGGYNSPLHF. This chain uses TRBV7-8 with TRBJ1-6; unclear D gene. Trimming took off 1 base at V and 4 bases at J, with 5 bases between the two ends. The CDR3 runs 14 residues. CDR1 is SGHVS, CDR2 FQNEAQ, per germline.

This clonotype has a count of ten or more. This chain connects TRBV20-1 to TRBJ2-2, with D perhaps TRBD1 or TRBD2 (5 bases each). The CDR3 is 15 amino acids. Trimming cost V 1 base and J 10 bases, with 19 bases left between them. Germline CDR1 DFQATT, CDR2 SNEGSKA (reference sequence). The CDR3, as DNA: TGCAGTGCTAGAGTTGAGGGGACCTCTTCCGAGGAGCTGTTTTTT. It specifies CSARVEGTSSEELFF.

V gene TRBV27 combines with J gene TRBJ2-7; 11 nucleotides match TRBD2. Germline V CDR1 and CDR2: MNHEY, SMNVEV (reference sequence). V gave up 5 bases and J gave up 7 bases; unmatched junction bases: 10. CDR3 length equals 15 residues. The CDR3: CASSKGTSGLVEQYF. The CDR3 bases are TGTGCCAGCAGTAAAGGGACTAGCGGTCTAGTAGAGCAGTACTTC.

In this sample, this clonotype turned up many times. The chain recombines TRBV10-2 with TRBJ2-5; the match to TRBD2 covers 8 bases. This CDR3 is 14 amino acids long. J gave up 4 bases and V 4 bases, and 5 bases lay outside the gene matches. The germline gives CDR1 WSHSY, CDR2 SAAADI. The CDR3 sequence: CASSVVAGRETQYF. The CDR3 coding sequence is TGCGCCAGCAGTGTGGTAGCGGGAAGAGAGACCCAGTACTTC.

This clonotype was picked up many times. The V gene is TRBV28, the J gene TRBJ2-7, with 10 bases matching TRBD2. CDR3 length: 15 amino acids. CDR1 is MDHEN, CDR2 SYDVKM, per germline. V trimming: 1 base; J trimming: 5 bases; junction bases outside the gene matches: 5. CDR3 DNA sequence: TGTGCCAGCAGTTTATCTTCGCTAGCGGGAGACGAGCAGTACTTC. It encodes CASSLSSLAGDEQYF.

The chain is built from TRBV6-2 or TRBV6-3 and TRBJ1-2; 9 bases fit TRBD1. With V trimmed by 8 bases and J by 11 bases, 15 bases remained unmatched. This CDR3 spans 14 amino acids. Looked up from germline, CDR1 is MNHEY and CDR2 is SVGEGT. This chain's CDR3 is CASWPGTGMLGYTF. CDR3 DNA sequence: TGTGCCAGCTGGCCTGGGACAGGGATGCTTGGGTACACCTTC.

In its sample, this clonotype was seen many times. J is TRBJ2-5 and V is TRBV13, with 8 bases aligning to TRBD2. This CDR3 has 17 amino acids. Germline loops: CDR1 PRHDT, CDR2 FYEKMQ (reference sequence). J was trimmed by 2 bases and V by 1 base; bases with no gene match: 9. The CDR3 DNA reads TGTGCCAGCAGCTTAGCTGGGCCTACTAGCGGACAAGAGACCCAGTACTTC. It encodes CASSLAGPTSGQETQYF. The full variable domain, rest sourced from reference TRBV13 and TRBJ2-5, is AAGVIQSPRHLIKEKRETATLKCYPIPRHDTVYWYQQGPGQDPQFLISFYEKMQSDKGSIPDRFSAQQFSDYHSELNMSSLELGDSALYFCASSLAGPTSGQETQYFGPGTRLLVL.

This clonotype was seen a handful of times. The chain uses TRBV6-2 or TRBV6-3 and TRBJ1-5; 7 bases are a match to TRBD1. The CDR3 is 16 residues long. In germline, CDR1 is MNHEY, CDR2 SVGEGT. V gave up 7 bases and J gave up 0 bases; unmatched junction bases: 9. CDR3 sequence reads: CASKPTGVYSNQPQHF. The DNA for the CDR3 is TGTGCCAGCAAACCAACAGGGGTTTATAGCAATCAGCCCCAGCATTTT.

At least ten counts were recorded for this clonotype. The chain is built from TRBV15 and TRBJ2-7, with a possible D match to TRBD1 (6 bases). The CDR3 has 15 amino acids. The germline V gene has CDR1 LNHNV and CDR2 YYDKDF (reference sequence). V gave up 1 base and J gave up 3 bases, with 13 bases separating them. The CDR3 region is CATSRARQAHYEQYF. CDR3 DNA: TGTGCCACCAGCAGAGCCAGACAGGCCCACTACGAGCAGTACTTC. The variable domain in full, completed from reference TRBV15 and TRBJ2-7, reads DAMVIQNPRYQVTQFGKPVTLSCSQTLNHNVMYWYQQKSSQAPKLLFHYYDKDFNNEADTPDNFQSRRPNTSFCFLDIRSPGLGDTAMYLCATSRARQAHYEQYFGPGTRLTVT.

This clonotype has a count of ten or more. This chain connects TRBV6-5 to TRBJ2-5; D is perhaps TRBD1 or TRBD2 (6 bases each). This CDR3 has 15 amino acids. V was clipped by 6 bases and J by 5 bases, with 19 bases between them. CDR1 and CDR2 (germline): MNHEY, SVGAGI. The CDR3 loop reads CASSPGGGTWETQYF. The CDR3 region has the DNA TGTGCCAGCAGCCCAGGAGGGGGGACGTGGGAGACCCAGTACTTC.

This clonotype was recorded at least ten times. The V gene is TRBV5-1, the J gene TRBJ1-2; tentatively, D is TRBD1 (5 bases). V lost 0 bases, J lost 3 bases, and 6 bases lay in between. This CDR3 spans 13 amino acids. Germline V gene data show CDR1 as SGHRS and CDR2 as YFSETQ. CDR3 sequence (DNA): TGCGCCAGCAGCTTGGCCAGGGACTATGGCTACACCTTC. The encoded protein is CASSLARDYGYTF.

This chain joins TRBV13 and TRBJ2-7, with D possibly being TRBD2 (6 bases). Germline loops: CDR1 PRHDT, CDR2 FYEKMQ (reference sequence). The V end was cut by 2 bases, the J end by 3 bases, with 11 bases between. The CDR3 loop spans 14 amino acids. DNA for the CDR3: TGTGCCAGCAGCTTATCGGGAGAGAACTACGAGCAGTACTTC. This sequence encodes CASSLSGENYEQYF.

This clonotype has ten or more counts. DNA for the CDR3: TGTGCCAGTCGGGAGAAGACTAGCGGGGACTACGAGCAGTACTTC. This encodes CASREKTSGDYEQYF. The chain uses TRBV2 and TRBJ2-7, with 11 positions matching TRBD2. Trimming cost V 9 bases and J 3 bases; bases outside gene matches: 10. The germline gives CDR1 SNHLY, CDR2 FYNNEI. This CDR3 has 15 residues. Full variable domain (remainder filled in from reference TRBV2 and TRBJ2-7): EPEVTQTPSHQVTQMGQEVILRCVPISNHLYFYWYRQILGQKVEFLVSFYNNEISEKSEIFDDQFSVERPDGSNFTLKIRSTKLEDSAMYFCASREKTSGDYEQYFGPGTRLTVT.

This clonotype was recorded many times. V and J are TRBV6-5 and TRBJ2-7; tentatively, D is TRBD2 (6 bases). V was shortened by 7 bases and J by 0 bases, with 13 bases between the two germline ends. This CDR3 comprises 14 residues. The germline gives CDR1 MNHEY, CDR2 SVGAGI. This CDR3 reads CASTQGGDSYEQYF. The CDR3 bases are TGTGCCAGCACCCAAGGCGGGGACTCCTACGAGCAGTACTTC.

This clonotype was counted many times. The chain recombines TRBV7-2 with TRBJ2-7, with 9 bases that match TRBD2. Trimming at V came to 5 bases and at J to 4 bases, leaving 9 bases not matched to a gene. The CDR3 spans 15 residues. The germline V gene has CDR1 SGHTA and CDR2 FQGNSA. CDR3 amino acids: CASSPRSGGAYEQYF. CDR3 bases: TGTGCCAGCAGCCCACGTAGCGGGGGCGCGTACGAGCAGTACTTC.

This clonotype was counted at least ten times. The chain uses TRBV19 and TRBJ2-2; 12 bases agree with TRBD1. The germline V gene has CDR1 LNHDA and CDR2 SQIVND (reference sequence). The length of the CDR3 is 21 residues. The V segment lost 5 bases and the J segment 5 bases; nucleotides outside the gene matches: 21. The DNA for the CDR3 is TGTGCCAGTAGTCCGAATACCGGGACAGGGGGCGTCGGACTAGCGACCGGGGAGCTGTTTTTT. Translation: CASSPNTGTGGVGLATGELFF.

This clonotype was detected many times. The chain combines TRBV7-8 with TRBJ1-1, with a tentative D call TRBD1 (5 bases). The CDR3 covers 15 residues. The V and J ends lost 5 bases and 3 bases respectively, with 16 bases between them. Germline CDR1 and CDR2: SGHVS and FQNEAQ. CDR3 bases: TGTGCCAGCAGCGGACACAGGTTATCGGACACTGAAGCTTTCTTT. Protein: CASSGHRLSDTEAFF.